The present T cell receptor beta chain was sequenced within a study of control samples from healthy donors and cancer patients. Profiled with immunoSEQ multiplex PCR; TCRdb holds only in-frame clones, not every one. Here the sample spans around 120,000 clones, approximately 90% being singletons. The origin of this receptor is a woman aged 18-29 years in good health. Sequencing was carried out using blood.

The CDR3 loop reads CARSPITGSLYGYTF. CDR3 bases: TGTGCCAGAAGCCCTATCACAGGGAGCCTGTATGGCTACACCTTC. The rearrangement links TRBV5-3 to TRBJ1-2, with D possibly TRBD1 on 6 matching bases. TRBV5-3 is noted as an ORF with a role that remains uncertain. The CDR3 is 15 amino acids. Trimming cost V 4 bases and J 5 bases, with 18 bases left between them.